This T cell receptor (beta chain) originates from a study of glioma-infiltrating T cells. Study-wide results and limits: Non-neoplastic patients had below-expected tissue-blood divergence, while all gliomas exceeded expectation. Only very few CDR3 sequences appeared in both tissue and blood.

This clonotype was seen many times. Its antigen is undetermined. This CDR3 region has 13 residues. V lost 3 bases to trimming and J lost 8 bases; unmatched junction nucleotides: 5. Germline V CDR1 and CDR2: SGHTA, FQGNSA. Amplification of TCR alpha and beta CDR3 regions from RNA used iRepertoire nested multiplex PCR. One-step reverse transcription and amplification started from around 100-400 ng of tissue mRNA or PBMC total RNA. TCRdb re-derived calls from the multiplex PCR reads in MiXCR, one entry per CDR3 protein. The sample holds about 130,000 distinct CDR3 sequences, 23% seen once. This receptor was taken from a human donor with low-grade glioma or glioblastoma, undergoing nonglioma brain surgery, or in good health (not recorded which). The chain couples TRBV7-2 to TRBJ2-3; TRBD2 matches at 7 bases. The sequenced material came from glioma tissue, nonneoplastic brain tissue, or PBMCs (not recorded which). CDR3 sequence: CASSLAGVPTQYF. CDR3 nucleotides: TGTGCCAGCAGCTTGGCGGGAGTACCTACGCAGTATTTT.